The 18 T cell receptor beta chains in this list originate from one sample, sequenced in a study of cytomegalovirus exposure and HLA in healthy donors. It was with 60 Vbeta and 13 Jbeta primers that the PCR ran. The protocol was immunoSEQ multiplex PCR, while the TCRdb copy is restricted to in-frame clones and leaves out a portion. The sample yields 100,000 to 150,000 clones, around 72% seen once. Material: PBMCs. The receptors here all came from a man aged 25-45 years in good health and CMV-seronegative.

This CDR3 reads CASSAGSFYEQYF. The CDR3 coding sequence is TGCGCCAGCAGCGCAGGTTCTTTCTACGAGCAGTACTTC. The gene calls are TRBV5-1 and TRBJ2-7; the D is unclear. This CDR3 has 13 amino acids. Germline V CDR1 and CDR2: SGHRS, YFSETQ. The V and J ends lost 4 bases and 3 bases respectively, with 11 bases between them.

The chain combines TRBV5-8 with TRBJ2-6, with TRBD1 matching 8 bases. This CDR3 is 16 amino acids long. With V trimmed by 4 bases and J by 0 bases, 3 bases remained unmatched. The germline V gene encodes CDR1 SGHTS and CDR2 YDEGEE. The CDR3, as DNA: TGTGCCAGCAGCCCTGGGACAGGCTCTGGGGCCAACGTCCTGACTTTC. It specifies CASSPGTGSGANVLTF.

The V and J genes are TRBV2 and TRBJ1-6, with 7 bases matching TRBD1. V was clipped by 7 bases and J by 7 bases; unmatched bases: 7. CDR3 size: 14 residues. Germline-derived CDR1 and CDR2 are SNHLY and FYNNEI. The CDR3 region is CASTTGQLNSPLHF. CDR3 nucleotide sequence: TGTGCCAGCACCACGGGACAGCTAAATTCACCCCTCCACTTT.

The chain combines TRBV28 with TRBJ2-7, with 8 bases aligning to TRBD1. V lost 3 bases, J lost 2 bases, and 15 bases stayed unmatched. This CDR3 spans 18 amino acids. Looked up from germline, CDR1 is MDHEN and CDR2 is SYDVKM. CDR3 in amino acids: CASSFYRPGQGVAYEQYF. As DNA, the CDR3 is TGTGCCAGCAGTTTCTATCGCCCCGGACAGGGAGTAGCCTACGAGCAGTACTTC. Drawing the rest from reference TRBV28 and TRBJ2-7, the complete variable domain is DVKVTQSSRYLVKRTGEKVFLECVQDMDHENMFWYRQDPGLGLRLIYFSYDVKMKEKGDIPEGYSVSREKKERFSLILESASTNQTSMYLCASSFYRPGQGVAYEQYFGPGTRLTVT.

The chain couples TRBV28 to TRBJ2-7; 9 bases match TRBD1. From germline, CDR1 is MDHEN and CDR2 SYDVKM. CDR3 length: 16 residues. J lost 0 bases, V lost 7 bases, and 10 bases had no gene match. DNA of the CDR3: TGTGCCAGCACAAAAAGAAACAGGGGGCTCTCCTACGAGCAGTACTTC. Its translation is CASTKRNRGLSYEQYF.

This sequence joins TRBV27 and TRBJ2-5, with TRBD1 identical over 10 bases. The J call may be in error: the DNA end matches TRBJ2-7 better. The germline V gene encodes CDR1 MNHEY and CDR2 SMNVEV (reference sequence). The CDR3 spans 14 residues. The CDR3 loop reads CASRSTGGRYEQYF. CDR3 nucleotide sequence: TGTGCCAGCAGGTCGACAGGGGGCCGGTACGAGCAGTACTTC.

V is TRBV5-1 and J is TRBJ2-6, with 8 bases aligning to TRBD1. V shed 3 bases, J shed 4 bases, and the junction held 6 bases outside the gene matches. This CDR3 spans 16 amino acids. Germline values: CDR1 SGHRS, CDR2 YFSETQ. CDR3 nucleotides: TGCGCCAGCAGCTATGGACAGGGTCGAGGGGCCAACGTCCTGACTTTC. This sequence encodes CASSYGQGRGANVLTF.

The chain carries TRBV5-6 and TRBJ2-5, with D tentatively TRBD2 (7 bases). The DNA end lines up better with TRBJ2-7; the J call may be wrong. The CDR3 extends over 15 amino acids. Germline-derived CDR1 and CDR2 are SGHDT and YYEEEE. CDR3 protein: CASSVMGGAVDEQYF. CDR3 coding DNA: TGTGCCAGCAGCGTAATGGGGGGGGCCGTCGACGAGCAGTACTTC.

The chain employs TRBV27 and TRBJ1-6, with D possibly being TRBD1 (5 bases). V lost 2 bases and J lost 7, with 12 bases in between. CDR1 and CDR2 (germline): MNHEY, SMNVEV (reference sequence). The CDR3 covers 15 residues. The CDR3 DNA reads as TGTGCCAGCAGTTTACGGGGGAATGAAAATTCACCCCTCCACTTT. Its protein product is CASSLRGNENSPLHF.

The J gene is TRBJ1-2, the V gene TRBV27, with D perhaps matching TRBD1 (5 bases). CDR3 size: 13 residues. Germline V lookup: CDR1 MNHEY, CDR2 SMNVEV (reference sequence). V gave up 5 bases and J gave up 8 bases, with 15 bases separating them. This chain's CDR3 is CASSLKGPQGYTF. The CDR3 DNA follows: TGTGCCAGCAGTCTCAAGGGGCCGCAAGGCTACACCTTC.

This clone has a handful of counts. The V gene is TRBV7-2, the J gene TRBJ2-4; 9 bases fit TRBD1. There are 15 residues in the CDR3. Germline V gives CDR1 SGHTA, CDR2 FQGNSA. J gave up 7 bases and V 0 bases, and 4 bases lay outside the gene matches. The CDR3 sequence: CASSLASGQGNIQYF. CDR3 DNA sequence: TGTGCCAGCAGCTTAGCCAGCGGACAGGGGAACATTCAGTACTTC.

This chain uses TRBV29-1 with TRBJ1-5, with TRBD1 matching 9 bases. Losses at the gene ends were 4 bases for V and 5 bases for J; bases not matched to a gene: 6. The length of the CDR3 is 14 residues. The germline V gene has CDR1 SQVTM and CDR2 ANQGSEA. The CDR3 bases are TGCAGCGTTGCCGGGACAGGGAGGGATCAGCCCCAGCATTTT. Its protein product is CSVAGTGRDQPQHF.

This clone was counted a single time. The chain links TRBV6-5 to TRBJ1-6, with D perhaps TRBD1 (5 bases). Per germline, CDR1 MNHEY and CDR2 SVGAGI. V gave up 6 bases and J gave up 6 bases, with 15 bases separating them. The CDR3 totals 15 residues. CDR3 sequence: CASRSVEGTNSPLHF. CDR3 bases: TGTGCCAGCAGGTCGGTGGAGGGGACTAATTCACCCCTCCACTTT.

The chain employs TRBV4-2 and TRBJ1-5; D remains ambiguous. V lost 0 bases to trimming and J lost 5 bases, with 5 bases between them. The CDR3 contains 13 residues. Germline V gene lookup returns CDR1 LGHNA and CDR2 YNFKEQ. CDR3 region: CASSQDSDQPQHF. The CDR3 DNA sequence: TGTGCCAGCAGCCAAGATTCAGATCAGCCCCAGCATTTT.

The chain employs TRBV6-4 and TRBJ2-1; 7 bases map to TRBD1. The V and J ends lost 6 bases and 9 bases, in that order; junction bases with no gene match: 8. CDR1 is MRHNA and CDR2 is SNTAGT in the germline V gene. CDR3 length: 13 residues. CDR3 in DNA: TGTGCCAGCAGGCCAGACAGGGTTGGTGAGCAGTTCTTC. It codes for CASRPDRVGEQFF.

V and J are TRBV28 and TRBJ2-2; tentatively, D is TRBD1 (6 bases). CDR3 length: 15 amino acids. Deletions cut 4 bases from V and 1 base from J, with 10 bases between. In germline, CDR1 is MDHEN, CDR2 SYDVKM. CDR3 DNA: TGTGCCAGCAGTTGGGGACACCAGAACACCGGGGAGCTGTTTTTT. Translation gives CASSWGHQNTGELFF.

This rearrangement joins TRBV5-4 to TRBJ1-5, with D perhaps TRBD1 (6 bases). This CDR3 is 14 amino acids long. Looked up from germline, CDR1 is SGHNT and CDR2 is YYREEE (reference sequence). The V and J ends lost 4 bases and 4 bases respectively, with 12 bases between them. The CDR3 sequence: CASSRDIGNQPQHF. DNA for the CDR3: TGTGCCAGCAGCAGGGACATTGGAAATCAGCCCCAGCATTTT.

The CDR3 region is CASSRQGETDTQYF. CDR3 DNA sequence: TGTGCCAGCAGCCGACAGGGCGAAACAGATACGCAGTATTTT. This chain uses TRBV2 with TRBJ2-3; 7 bases are a match to TRBD1. This CDR3 comprises 14 residues. Germline CDR1 and CDR2: SNHLY and FYNNEI. Trimming cost V 6 bases and J 3 bases; bases outside gene matches: 6. The full variable domain, its missing parts supplied by reference TRBV2 and TRBJ2-3, is EPEVTQTPSHQVTQMGQEVILRCVPISNHLYFYWYRQILGQKVEFLVSFYNNEISEKSEIFDDQFSVERPDGSNFTLKIRSTKLEDSAMYFCASSRQGETDTQYFGPGTRLTVL.